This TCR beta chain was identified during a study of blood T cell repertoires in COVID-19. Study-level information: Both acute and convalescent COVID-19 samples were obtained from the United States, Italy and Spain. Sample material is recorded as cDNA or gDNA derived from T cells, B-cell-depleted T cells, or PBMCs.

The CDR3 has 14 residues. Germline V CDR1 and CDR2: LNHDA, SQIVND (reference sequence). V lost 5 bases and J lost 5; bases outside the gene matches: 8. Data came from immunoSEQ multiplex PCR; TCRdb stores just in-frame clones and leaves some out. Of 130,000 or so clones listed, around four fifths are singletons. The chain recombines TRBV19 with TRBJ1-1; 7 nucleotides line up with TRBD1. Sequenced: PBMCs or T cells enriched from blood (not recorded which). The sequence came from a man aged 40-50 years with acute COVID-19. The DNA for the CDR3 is TGTGCCAGTAGTCCCGGGACAGTTGATACTGAAGCTTTCTTT. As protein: CASSPGTVDTEAFF.